This entry features one TCR beta chain sequence. What it binds is not known. The source of the sample is a study of T cell responses to AZD1222 COVID-19 vaccine. Points from the study as a whole: Mostly white British, mostly female donors; authors suggested clonal diversity may be underestimated. Along spike, vaccine-associated CD4 TCRs were found throughout, with dominance at 160-218 and 743-854.

Assay: immunoSEQ multiplex PCR; the TCRdb copy retains only in-frame clones and omits some. The sample has approximately 30,000 clones; about nine tenths are singletons. CDR1 LNHDA and CDR2 SQIVND come from the germline V gene (reference sequence). V gave up 9 bases and J gave up 5 bases; unmatched junction bases: 9. The CDR3 totals 16 residues. The specimen comprised peripheral blood, sampled 28 days after the second AZD1222 dose. This clonotype was obtained from an adult who received the AZD1222 COVID-19 vaccine. The chain links TRBV19 to TRBJ1-6, with 11 bases fitting TRBD1. CDR3 sequence (DNA): TGTGCCAGCAGAAGCCCGGGACAGGGGGATAATTCACCCCTCCACTTT. Protein product: CASRSPGQGDNSPLHF. The whole variable domain, filled in from reference TRBV19 and TRBJ1-6, reads DGGITQSPKYLFRKEGQNVTLSCEQNLNHDAMYWYRQDPGQGLRLIYYSQIVNDFQKGDIAEGYSVSREKKESFPLTVTSAQKNPTAFYLCASRSPGQGDNSPLHFGNGTRLTVT.